A selection of T cell receptor beta chains follows, all from one sample in a study of post-analysis software for immune sequencing data. TCRdb called the PCR reads again in MiXCR, with one record for every CDR3 protein. The table lists a few hundred thousand distinct CDR3 sequences, roughly 30% of them singletons, with 13% in the top ten. Sequenced: blood. Every receptor here comes from a girl aged 5-17 years with multiple sclerosis. Both conserved end residues are part of each CDR3. A D gene is named only where the DNA matches it firmly. A row's size may be missing; if present it is once, few, many or a size class.

J: TRBJ2-3
size: NA
V: TRBV6-4
D: TRBD2
DNA: TGTGCCAGCAGTGGCCGGGGGGGCTTCACAGATACGCAGTATTTT
CDR3: CASSGRGGFTDTQYF

J: TRBJ2-3
size: few
V: TRBV24-1
D: TRBD1
DNA: TGTGCCACCAGTGATCCGGGACAGAGCACAGATACGCAGTATTTT
CDR3: CATSDPGQSTDTQYF

J: TRBJ1-1
size: NA
V: TRBV5-1
D: TRBD1
DNA: TGCGCCAGCAGCCCCACAGGGGGCACCACTGAAGCTTTCTTT
CDR3: CASSPTGGTTEAFF

J: TRBJ1-6
size: NA
V: TRBV12-3/TRBV12-4
D: TRBD1
DNA: TGTGCCAGCAGTTTCACAGGGGGCGGGGCACCCCTCCACTTT
CDR3: CASSFTGGGAPLHF

J: TRBJ2-2
size: NA
V: TRBV4-2
D: TRBD2
DNA: TGTGCCAGCAGCCAATCGGTGCGAGCGGGGGAACCCGGGGAGCTGTTTTTT
CDR3: CASSQSVRAGEPGELFF

J: TRBJ2-6
size: NA
V: TRBV19
D: NA
DNA: TGTGCCAGTAGTCCTGGTCCCAATAGGGCCAACGTCCTGACTTTC
CDR3: CASSPGPNRANVLTF

J: TRBJ2-7
size: few
V: TRBV10-3
D: TRBD1
DNA: TGTGCCATCAGTGCGCCCTCAGGGGGTGGAACTACAACCTACGAGCAGTACTTC
CDR3: CAISAPSGGGTTTYEQYF

J: TRBJ2-3
size: few
V: TRBV4-3
D: TRBD2
DNA: TGCGCCAGCAGCCTCCGGATGACTAGCGGGGGCACAGATACGCAGTATTTT
CDR3: CASSLRMTSGGTDTQYF

J: TRBJ2-5
size: NA
V: TRBV7-6
D: TRBD2
DNA: TGTGCCAGCAGCTTAGCCGGACGGGAGGGGAAGACCCAGTACTTC
CDR3: CASSLAGREGKTQYF

J: TRBJ2-5
size: few
V: TRBV6-5
D: NA
DNA: TGTGCCAGCAGTTACACAGGCTCCACCATAGAGACCCAGTACTTC
CDR3: CASSYTGSTIETQYF

J: TRBJ2-1
size: NA
V: TRBV20-1
D: TRBD2
DNA: TGCGGTGCTAGAGGCGGGAGTGGGATATACAATGAGCAGTTCTTC
CDR3: CGARGGSGIYNEQFF

J: TRBJ2-5
size: many
V: TRBV29-1
D: TRBD2
DNA: TGCAGCGTTGAAGACCTCCAGGACAGCGGGGGGTTCGGGACCCAGTACTTC
CDR3: CSVEDLQDSGGFGTQYF

J: TRBJ2-5
size: NA
V: TRBV18
D: NA
DNA: TGTGCCAGCTCACCCCGGAGGGTGGGGGAGACCCAGTACTTC
CDR3: CASSPRRVGETQYF

J: TRBJ2-7
size: few
V: TRBV6-5
D: NA
DNA: TGTGCCAGCAGCCCTCCGGGACACAAGTACGAGCAGTACTTC
CDR3: CASSPPGHKYEQYF

J: TRBJ2-7
size: NA
V: TRBV7-6
D: NA
DNA: TGTGCCAGCAGCCCGGCGGAGCTCTACGAGCAGTACTTC
CDR3: CASSPAELYEQYF

J: TRBJ2-1
size: few
V: TRBV27
D: NA
DNA: TGTGCCAGCAGTTTATTGGGAGACCCTTACAATGAGCAGTTCTTC
CDR3: CASSLLGDPYNEQFF

J: TRBJ2-3
size: NA
V: TRBV11-2
D: TRBD2
DNA: TGTGCCAGCAGCTTGGGACTAGGCAGAGATACGCAGTATTTT
CDR3: CASSLGLGRDTQYF

J: TRBJ2-5
size: once
V: TRBV5-1
D: NA
DNA: TGCGCCAGCAGCCTAATCGGGACCCCCGGGGAAGAGACCCAGTACTTC
CDR3: CASSLIGTPGEETQYF

J: TRBJ2-1
size: NA
V: TRBV6-5
D: NA
DNA: TGTGCCAGCAGTCCCCCTGGACTGACTAATGAGCAGTTCTTC
CDR3: CASSPPGLTNEQFF

J: TRBJ1-2
size: few
V: TRBV19
D: NA
DNA: TGTGCCAGTAGTGTAGACGGCTTTAACTATGGCTACACCTTC
CDR3: CASSVDGFNYGYTF

J: TRBJ2-5
size: few
V: TRBV27
D: TRBD1
DNA: TGTGCCAGCAGTTACAGGGGGCAGGAGACCCAGTACTTC
CDR3: CASSYRGQETQYF

J: TRBJ2-7
size: NA
V: TRBV6-2/TRBV6-3
D: NA
DNA: TGTGCCAGCAGTTACGAACGGGACGAGCAGTACTTC
CDR3: CASSYERDEQYF

J: TRBJ1-3
size: few
V: TRBV7-2
D: NA
DNA: TGTGCCAGCAGCTTACTGTCTACTGGAAACACCATATATTTT
CDR3: CASSLLSTGNTIYF

J: TRBJ2-7
size: few
V: TRBV5-1
D: NA
DNA: TGCGCCAGCAGCTCGATCGGGGGTGGCGACTACGAGCAGTACTTC
CDR3: CASSSIGGGDYEQYF

J: TRBJ2-7
size: NA
V: TRBV4-3
D: TRBD1
DNA: TGCGCCAGCAGCCAAGGACAGGGAAACTACGAGCAGTACTTC
CDR3: CASSQGQGNYEQYF

J: TRBJ2-3
size: NA
V: TRBV28
D: NA
DNA: TGTGCCAGCAGTTGGGAGTACACAGATACGCAGTATTTT
CDR3: CASSWEYTDTQYF

J: TRBJ1-1
size: few
V: TRBV5-1
D: NA
DNA: TGCGCCAGCAGCTTGTTACAGTTAGGGCTAGGCACTGAAGCTTTCTTT
CDR3: CASSLLQLGLGTEAFF

J: TRBJ2-1
size: NA
V: TRBV6-2/TRBV6-3
D: NA
DNA: TGTGCCAGTCAAGGGGTAGCGGTCCTCGGGAATGAGCAGTTCTTC
CDR3: CASQGVAVLGNEQFF

J: TRBJ2-7
size: NA
V: TRBV11-2
D: TRBD1
DNA: TGTGCCAGCAGCTCAATTATTCCGGGACAGGGGGAGGGCCACGAGCAGTACTTC
CDR3: CASSSIIPGQGEGHEQYF

J: TRBJ1-2
size: few
V: TRBV6-2/TRBV6-3
D: NA
DNA: TGTGCCAGCAAGTTGGCAGGGGCTGGCTATGGCTACACCTTC
CDR3: CASKLAGAGYGYTF

J: TRBJ2-5
size: NA
V: TRBV28
D: TRBD1
DNA: TGTGCCAGCAGGGGGACAGGGAGACAAGAGCAGTACTTC
CDR3: CASRGTGRQEQYF

J: TRBJ2-7
size: many
V: TRBV20-1
D: TRBD1
DNA: TGCAGTGCTAGACCTTCCGGGACAGGGATTAGCGAGCAGTACTTC
CDR3: CSARPSGTGISEQYF

J: TRBJ1-2
size: NA
V: TRBV6-5
D: NA
DNA: TGTGCCAGCAGCACTACCTCAGTCCATGGCTACACCTTC
CDR3: CASSTTSVHGYTF

J: TRBJ2-5
size: NA
V: TRBV20-1
D: TRBD2
DNA: TGCAGTGCTAGAGATCGCGGGCGGGGGGGCCAGGAGACCCAGTACTTC
CDR3: CSARDRGRGGQETQYF

J: TRBJ2-7
size: many
V: TRBV5-1
D: NA
DNA: TGCGCCAGCAGCCGGAGGGGCGACGAGCAGTACTTC
CDR3: CASSRRGDEQYF

J: TRBJ2-3
size: NA
V: TRBV12-3/TRBV12-4
D: TRBD2
DNA: TGTGCCAGCAAGCGGGGGGGCGATACGCAGTATTTT
CDR3: CASKRGGDTQYF

J: TRBJ1-2
size: NA
V: TRBV7-2
D: NA
DNA: TGTGCCTGCAGCCGGAACACCTATGGCTACACCTTC
CDR3: CACSRNTYGYTF

J: TRBJ2-1
size: NA
V: TRBV7-9
D: TRBD2
DNA: TGTGCCAGCAGCATAGGGACTAGCGGGGTCTACAATGAGCAGTTCTTC
CDR3: CASSIGTSGVYNEQFF

J: TRBJ2-7
size: NA
V: TRBV7-2
D: NA
DNA: TGTGCCAGCAGCTTTGTCCGGGGTAACGAGCAGTACTTC
CDR3: CASSFVRGNEQYF

J: TRBJ1-5
size: NA
V: TRBV5-1
D: TRBD1
DNA: TGCGCCAGCAGCTTCCAGGGGGCTCACGGTCAGCCCCAGCATTTT
CDR3: CASSFQGAHGQPQHF

J: TRBJ2-1
size: NA
V: TRBV6-2/TRBV6-3
D: NA
DNA: TGTGCCAGCAGTTACTCGGGCCAGAGACATATTTACAATGAGCAGTTCTTC
CDR3: CASSYSGQRHIYNEQFF

J: TRBJ1-5
size: NA
V: TRBV12-3/TRBV12-4
D: TRBD1
DNA: TGTGCCAGCAGTACTACAGGGGGAGACAATCAGCCCCAGCATTTT
CDR3: CASSTTGGDNQPQHF

J: TRBJ1-5
size: once
V: TRBV6-1
D: NA
DNA: TGTGCCAGCAGTGAAGCCCGGGAAGGGAGTCAGCCCCAGCATTTT
CDR3: CASSEAREGSQPQHF

J: TRBJ2-4
size: NA
V: TRBV7-9
D: NA
DNA: TGTGCCAGCAGCCCCCTCGTTTCTGTGGAGCGGGAAAACATTCAGTACTTC
CDR3: CASSPLVSVERENIQYF

J: TRBJ2-7
size: few
V: TRBV5-5
D: NA
DNA: TGTGCCAGCAGCCCAGGGGTCTCCTCCTACGAGCAGTACTTC
CDR3: CASSPGVSSYEQYF

J: TRBJ2-5
size: NA
V: TRBV20-1
D: NA
DNA: TGCAGTGCTAGAGATGTAGGTCAAGAGACCCAGTACTTC
CDR3: CSARDVGQETQYF

J: TRBJ2-3
size: NA
V: TRBV29-1
D: TRBD2
DNA: TGCAGCGTTGGTAGAAATAGCGGGGACACAGATACGCAGTATTTT
CDR3: CSVGRNSGDTDTQYF

J: TRBJ2-7
size: many
V: TRBV6-1
D: NA
DNA: TGTGCCAGCAGTGCGACTCTAACAGGGCCGACCTACGAGCAGTACTTC
CDR3: CASSATLTGPTYEQYF

J: TRBJ2-1
size: many
V: TRBV15
D: TRBD2
DNA: TGTGCCACCAGCAGAGATACACTAGCGGGGGCCCCGGGGGATGAGCAGTTCTTC
CDR3: CATSRDTLAGAPGDEQFF

J: TRBJ1-1
size: few
V: TRBV12-3/TRBV12-4
D: NA
DNA: TGTGCCAGCAGACAGGGCCCTGAAGCTTTCTTT
CDR3: CASRQGPEAFF

J: TRBJ2-1
size: NA
V: TRBV6-1
D: NA
DNA: TGTGCCAGCACCTTTACAGGGCTTAGGAATGAGCAGTTCTTC
CDR3: CASTFTGLRNEQFF

J: TRBJ1-5
size: NA
V: TRBV12-3/TRBV12-4
D: NA
DNA: TGTGCCAGCACCCTAGGGAGGGTAAATCAGCCCCAGCATTTT
CDR3: CASTLGRVNQPQHF

J: TRBJ2-5
size: NA
V: TRBV6-1
D: NA
DNA: TGTGCCAGCAGCTCCCGCCGGTTCGGGGGTAGTTATGAAGAGACCCAGTACTTC
CDR3: CASSSRRFGGSYEETQYF